Detailed here is one T cell receptor beta chain. As yet, its antigen is unknown. Vbeta (60) and Jbeta (13) primers were used in the PCR. Repertoires were generated with immunoSEQ multiplex PCR, while TCRdb's copy carries only in-frame clones and drops some. The sample shows about 180,000 clones, approximately 80% of them seen only once. The data derive from a study of cytomegalovirus exposure and HLA in healthy donors. Study-level points and caveats: Later analysis showed most CMV-associated TCR beta chains appearing HLA-restricted.

Germline CDR1 LNHDA, CDR2 SQIVND (reference sequence). The trim removed 4 bases at V and 5 bases at J, leaving 11 bases unmatched. CDR3 length equals 16 residues. The chain has TRBV19 and TRBJ1-5, with 7 bases lining up with TRBD1. Input material: PBMCs. This receptor was taken from a girl aged 2 to 9 in good health and CMV-seropositive. CDR3 region: CASSTRPTGYHQPQHF. The DNA for the CDR3 is TGTGCCAGTAGTACCCGCCCGACAGGGTATCATCAGCCCCAGCATTTT.